One sample yielded the 7 T cell receptor beta chains listed below, sequenced in a study of T cell repertoires in cytomegalovirus infection. MiXCR, run by TCRdb on the reads, gives a single entry per CDR3 protein. The sample shows around 740,000 distinct CDR3 sequences, about 40% of them seen only once. The specimen sequenced was PBMCs. The receptors shown here come from a human donor in good health (CMV status not recorded). Some clones in this sample may be carry-over from other donors' samples.

The chain combines TRBV7-3 with TRBJ2-1; 10 nucleotides match TRBD2. V lost 5 bases and J lost 5; bases outside the gene matches: 6. CDR3 size: 15 residues. The germline gives CDR1 SGHTA, CDR2 FQGTGA. This CDR3 is CASSPSGGGNNEQFF. Written as DNA, the CDR3 is TGTGCCAGCAGCCCTAGCGGGGGTGGGAACAATGAGCAGTTCTTC. Based on the CDR3 plus reference TRBV7-3 and TRBJ2-1, the full variable domain is GAGVSQTPSNKVTEKGKYVELRCDPISGHTALYWYRQSLGQGPEFLIYFQGTGAADDSGLPNDRFFAVRPEGSVSTLKIQRTERGDSAVYLCASSPSGGGNNEQFFGPGTRLTVL.

In this sample, this clonotype turned up a few times. V gene TRBV19 combines with J gene TRBJ2-1; D may match TRBD1 or TRBD2 (6 bases each). The germline V gene has CDR1 LNHDA and CDR2 SQIVND (reference sequence). The CDR3 contains 14 residues. V was trimmed by 0 bases and J by 10 bases, leaving 13 bases between them. The CDR3 protein is CASSIEPGAEEQFF. Here the CDR3 DNA reads TGTGCCAGTAGTATAGAGCCGGGGGCAGAGGAGCAGTTCTTC.

This clonotype was counted a few times. The CDR3 DNA reads as TGTGCCAGCAGCATTACTAGCGGGAACGGTGAGACCCAGTACTTC. Translating it yields CASSITSGNGETQYF. The V gene is TRBV11-2, the J gene TRBJ2-5; 10 bases match TRBD2. V lost 5 bases, J lost 5 bases, and 8 bases stayed unmatched. CDR3 size: 15 residues. Germline CDR1 reads SGHAT; CDR2 reads FQNNGV.

A note on this clonotype: This may come from a read error, since a much larger clone is one base off. The chain recombines TRBV28 with TRBJ1-2, with D hard to call. The V gene's germline CDR1 is MDHEN and CDR2 SYDVKM. The CDR3 sequence is 15 residues long. The CDR3 region is CASSSNPGSLYDYTF. Written as DNA, the CDR3 is TGTGCCAGCAGCTCCAATCCAGGAAGTCTCTATGACTACACCTTC.

This clonotype was picked up many times. The chain recombines TRBV7-3 with TRBJ2-3; tentative D call: TRBD2 (7 bases). Germline CDR1 SGHTA, CDR2 FQGTGA. V lost 5 bases to trimming and J lost 1 base, with 13 bases between them. The CDR3 covers 15 residues. CDR3 nucleotides: TGTGCCAGCAGCCGGGCGGGGGCAGGCACAGATACGCAGTATTTT. Its protein product is CASSRAGAGTDTQYF.

This rearrangement joins TRBV19 to TRBJ2-4, with no clear D. The CDR3 totals 13 residues. V was pared by 6 bases and J by 7 bases, with 13 bases between. Germline CDR1 reads LNHDA; CDR2 reads SQIVND (reference sequence). CDR3 loop: CASSGSGPNIQYF. In DNA form, the CDR3 reads TGTGCCAGTAGCGGGTCCGGGCCGAACATTCAGTACTTC.

The CDR3 here is CASGLTGASTEAFF. The DNA for the CDR3 is TGTGCCAGCGGCTTAACAGGGGCTTCGACTGAAGCTTTCTTT. The rearrangement links TRBV28 to TRBJ1-1, with TRBD1 matching 7 bases. From germline, CDR1 is MDHEN and CDR2 SYDVKM. The CDR3 is made up of 14 amino acids. The trim removed 8 bases at V and 5 bases at J, leaving 11 bases unmatched.